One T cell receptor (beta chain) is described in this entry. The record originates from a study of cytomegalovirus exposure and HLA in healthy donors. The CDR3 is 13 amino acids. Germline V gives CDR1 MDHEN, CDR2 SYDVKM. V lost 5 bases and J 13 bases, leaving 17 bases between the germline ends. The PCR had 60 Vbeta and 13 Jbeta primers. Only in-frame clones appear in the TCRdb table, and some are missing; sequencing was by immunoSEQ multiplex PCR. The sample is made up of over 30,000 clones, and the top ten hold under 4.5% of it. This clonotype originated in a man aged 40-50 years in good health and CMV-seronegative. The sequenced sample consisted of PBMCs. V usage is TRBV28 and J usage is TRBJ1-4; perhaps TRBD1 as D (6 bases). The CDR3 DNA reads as TGTGCCAGCAGTCTACAGGTGACAGGATTACTGTTTTTT. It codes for CASSLQVTGLLFF.